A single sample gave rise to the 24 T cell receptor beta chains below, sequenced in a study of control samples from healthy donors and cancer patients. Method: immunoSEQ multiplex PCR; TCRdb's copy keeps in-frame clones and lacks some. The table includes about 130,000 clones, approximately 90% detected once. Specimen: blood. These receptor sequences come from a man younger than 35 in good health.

This chain's CDR3 is CASSQGWTPQETQYF. CDR3 in DNA: TGCGCCAGCAGCCAAGGCTGGACACCCCAAGAGACCCAGTACTTC. The V call is TRBV4-1, the J call TRBJ2-5; tentative D call: TRBD1 (5 bases). The V end lost 1 base, the J end lost 1 base, and 10 bases lay between the germline ends. This CDR3 comprises 15 residues. CDR1 is MGHRA, CDR2 YSYEKL, per germline.

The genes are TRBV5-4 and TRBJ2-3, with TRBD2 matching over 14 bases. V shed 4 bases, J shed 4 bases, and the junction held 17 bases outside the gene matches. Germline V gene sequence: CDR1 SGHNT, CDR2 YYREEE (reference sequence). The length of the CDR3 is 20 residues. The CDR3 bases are TGTGCCAGCAGCCCCGCTCTAGGGACTAGCGGGGGACCCCAAGCAGATACGCAGTATTTT. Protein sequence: CASSPALGTSGGPQADTQYF. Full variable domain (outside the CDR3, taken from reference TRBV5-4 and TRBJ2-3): ETGVTQSPTHLIKTRGQQVTLRCSSQSGHNTVSWYQQALGQGPQFIFQYYREEENGRGNFPPRFSGLQFPNYSSELNVNALELDDSALYLCASSPALGTSGGPQADTQYFGPGTRLTVL.

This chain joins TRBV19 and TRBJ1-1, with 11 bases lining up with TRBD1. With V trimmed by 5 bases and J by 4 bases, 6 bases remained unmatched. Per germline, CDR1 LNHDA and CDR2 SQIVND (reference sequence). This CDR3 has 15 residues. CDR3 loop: CASSATGTGGTEAFF. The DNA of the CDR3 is TGTGCCAGTAGTGCCACCGGGACAGGGGGCACTGAAGCTTTCTTT.

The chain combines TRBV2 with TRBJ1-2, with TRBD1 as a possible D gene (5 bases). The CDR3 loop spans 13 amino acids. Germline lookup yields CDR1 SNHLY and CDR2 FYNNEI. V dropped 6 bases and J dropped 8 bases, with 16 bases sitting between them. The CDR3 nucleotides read TGTGCCAGCAGCCCGGCGGGGCTGGGCGGCTACACCTTC. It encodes CASSPAGLGGYTF.

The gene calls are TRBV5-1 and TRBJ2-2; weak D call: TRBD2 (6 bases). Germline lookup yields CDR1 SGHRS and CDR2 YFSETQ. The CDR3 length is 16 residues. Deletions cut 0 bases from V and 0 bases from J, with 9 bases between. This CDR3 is CASSLGGTANTGELFF. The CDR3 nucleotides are TGCGCCAGCAGCTTGGGCGGGACGGCGAACACCGGGGAGCTGTTTTTT.

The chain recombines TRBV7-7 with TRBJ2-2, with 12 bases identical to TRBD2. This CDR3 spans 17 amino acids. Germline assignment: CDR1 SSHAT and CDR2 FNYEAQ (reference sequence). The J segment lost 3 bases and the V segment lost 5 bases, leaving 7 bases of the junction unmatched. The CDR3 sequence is CASSLRTSGEDTGELFF. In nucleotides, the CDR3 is TGTGCCAGCAGCCTCCGGACTAGCGGGGAGGACACCGGGGAGCTGTTTTTT.

In DNA form, the CDR3 reads TGTGCCATCCGCCAGGGGTATAGCAATCAGCCCCAGCATTTT. This translates into CAIRQGYSNQPQHF. This chain joins TRBV6-5 and TRBJ1-5, with a tentative D call TRBD1 (6 bases). Trimming took off 10 bases at V and 0 bases at J, with 13 bases between the two ends. The V gene's germline CDR1 is MNHEY and CDR2 SVGAGI. This CDR3 has 14 amino acids.

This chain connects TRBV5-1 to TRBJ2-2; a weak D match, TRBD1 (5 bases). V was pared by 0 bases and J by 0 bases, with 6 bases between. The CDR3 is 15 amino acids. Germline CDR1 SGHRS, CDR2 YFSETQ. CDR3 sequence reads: CASSLGRANTGELFF. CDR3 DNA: TGCGCCAGCAGCTTGGGCAGGGCGAACACCGGGGAGCTGTTTTTT.

The CDR3 sequence is CASSEGQAVTQYF. CDR3 DNA: TGTGCCAGCAGTGAAGGCCAGGCGGTGACCCAGTACTTC. The chain couples TRBV6-1 to TRBJ2-5; D remains ambiguous. The CDR3 extends over 13 amino acids. Trimming removed 1 base from V and 7 bases from J, with 10 bases in between. The germline gives CDR1 MNHNS, CDR2 SASEGT.

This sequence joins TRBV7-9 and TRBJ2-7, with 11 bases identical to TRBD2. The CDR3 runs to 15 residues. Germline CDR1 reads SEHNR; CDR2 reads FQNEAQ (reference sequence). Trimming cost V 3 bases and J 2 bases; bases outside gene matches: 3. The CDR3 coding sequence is TGTGCCAGCAGCTTTACGACTAGCGGGGCCTACGAGCAGTACTTC. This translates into CASSFTTSGAYEQYF.

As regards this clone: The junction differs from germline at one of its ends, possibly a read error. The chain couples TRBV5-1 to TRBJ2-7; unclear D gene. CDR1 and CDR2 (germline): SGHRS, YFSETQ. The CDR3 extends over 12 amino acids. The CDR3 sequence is CASSNPTSPIHF. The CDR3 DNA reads TGCGCCAGCAGCAATCCGACAAGCCCGATCCACTTC.

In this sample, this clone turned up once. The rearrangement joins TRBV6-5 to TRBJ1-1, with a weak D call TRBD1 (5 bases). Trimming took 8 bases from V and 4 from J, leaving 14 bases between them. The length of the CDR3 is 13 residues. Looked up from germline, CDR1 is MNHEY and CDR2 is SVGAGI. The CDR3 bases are TGTGCCAGCTGCGGGGGAAGAGGCACTGAAGCTTTCTTT. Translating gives CASCGGRGTEAFF.

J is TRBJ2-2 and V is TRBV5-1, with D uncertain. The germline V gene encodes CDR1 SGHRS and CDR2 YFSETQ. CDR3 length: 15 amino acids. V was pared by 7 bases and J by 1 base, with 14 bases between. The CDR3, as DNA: TGCGCCAGCGCCTTAAAGCACATGAACACCGGGGAGCTGTTTTTT. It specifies CASALKHMNTGELFF.

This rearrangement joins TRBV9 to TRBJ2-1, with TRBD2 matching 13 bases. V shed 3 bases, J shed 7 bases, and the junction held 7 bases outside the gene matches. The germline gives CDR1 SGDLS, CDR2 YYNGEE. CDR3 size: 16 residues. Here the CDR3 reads CASSELAGGPENEQFF. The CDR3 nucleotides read TGTGCCAGCAGCGAACTAGCGGGGGGGCCGGAAAATGAGCAGTTCTTC.

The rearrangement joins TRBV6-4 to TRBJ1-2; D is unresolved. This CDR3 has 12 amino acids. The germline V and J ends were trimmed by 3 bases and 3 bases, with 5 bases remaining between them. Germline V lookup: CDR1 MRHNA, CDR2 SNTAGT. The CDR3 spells CASSERYYGYTF. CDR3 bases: TGTGCCAGCAGTGAAAGGTACTATGGCTACACCTTC.

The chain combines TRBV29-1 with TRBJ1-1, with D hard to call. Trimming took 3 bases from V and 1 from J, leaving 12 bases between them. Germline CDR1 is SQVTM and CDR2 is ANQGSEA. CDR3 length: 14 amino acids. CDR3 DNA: TGCAGCGTTGAGGCCCGGGCCCAGAACACTGAAGCTTTCTTT. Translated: CSVEARAQNTEAFF. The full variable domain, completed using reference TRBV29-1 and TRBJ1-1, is SAVISQKPSRDICQRGTSLTIQCQVDSQVTMMFWYRQQPGQSLTLIATANQGSEATYESGFVIDKFPISRPNLTFSTLTVSNMSPEDSSIYLCSVEARAQNTEAFFGQGTRLTVV.

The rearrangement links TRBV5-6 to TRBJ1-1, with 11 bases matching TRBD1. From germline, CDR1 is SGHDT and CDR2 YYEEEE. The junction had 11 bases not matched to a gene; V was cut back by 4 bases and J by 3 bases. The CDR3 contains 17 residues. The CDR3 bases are TGTGCCAGCAGCCGTGGACAGGGGGCGATTTCGGACACTGAAGCTTTCTTT. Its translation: CASSRGQGAISDTEAFF.

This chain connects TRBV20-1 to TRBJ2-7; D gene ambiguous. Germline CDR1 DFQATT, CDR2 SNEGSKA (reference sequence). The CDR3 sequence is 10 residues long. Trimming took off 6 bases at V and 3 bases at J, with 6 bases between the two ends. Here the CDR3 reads CSALDYEQYF. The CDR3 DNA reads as TGCAGTGCGCTTGACTACGAGCAGTACTTC.

CDR3 in DNA: TGCAGCGTCCCCCAAAGGCTCCGGGAGGCTGACTATGGCTACACCTTC. Amino acids: CSVPQRLREADYGYTF. J is TRBJ1-2 and V is TRBV29-1; D not resolved. Germline loops: CDR1 SQVTM, CDR2 ANQGSEA. The ends were cut back, 6 bases at V and 3 bases at J, with 23 bases in the middle. This CDR3 has 16 amino acids. Full variable domain (rest looked up from reference TRBV29-1 and TRBJ1-2): SAVISQKPSRDICQRGTSLTIQCQVDSQVTMMFWYRQQPGQSLTLIATANQGSEATYESGFVIDKFPISRPNLTFSTLTVSNMSPEDSSIYLCSVPQRLREADYGYTFGSGTRLTVV.

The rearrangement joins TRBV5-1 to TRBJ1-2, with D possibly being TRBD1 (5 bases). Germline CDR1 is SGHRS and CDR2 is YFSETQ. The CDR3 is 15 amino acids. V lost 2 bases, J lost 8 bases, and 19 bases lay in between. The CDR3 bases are TGCGCCAGCAGCTTCGGACGGGGGAGGGCCGGGGGCTACACCTTC. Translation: CASSFGRGRAGGYTF.

The CDR3: CASSLRQPYEQYF. CDR3 bases: TGCGCCAGCAGCTTAAGACAGCCCTACGAGCAGTACTTC. The rearrangement joins TRBV5-1 to TRBJ2-7; D is possibly TRBD1 (5 bases). The germline gives CDR1 SGHRS, CDR2 YFSETQ. This CDR3 region has 13 residues. Deletions cut 2 bases from V and 2 bases from J, with 8 bases between.

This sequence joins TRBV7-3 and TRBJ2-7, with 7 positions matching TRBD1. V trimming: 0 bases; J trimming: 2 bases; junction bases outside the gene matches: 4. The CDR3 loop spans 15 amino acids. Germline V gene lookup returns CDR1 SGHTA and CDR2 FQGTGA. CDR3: CASSLTGQGAYEQYF. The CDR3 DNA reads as TGTGCCAGCAGCTTAACAGGGCAGGGGGCCTACGAGCAGTACTTC.

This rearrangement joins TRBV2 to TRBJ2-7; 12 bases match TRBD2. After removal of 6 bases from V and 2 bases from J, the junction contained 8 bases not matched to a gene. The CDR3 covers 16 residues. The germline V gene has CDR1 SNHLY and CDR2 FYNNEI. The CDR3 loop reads CASRPRLAGATYEQYF. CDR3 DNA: TGTGCCAGCAGGCCCCGACTAGCGGGGGCCACCTACGAGCAGTACTTC.

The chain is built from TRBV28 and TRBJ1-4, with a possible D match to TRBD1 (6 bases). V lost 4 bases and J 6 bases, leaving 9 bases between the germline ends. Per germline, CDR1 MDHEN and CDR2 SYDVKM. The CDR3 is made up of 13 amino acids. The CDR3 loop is CASSSGQHEKLFF. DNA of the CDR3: TGTGCCAGCAGTTCAGGACAGCATGAAAAACTGTTTTTT. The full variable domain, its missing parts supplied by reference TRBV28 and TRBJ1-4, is DVKVTQSSRYLVKRTGEKVFLECVQDMDHENMFWYRQDPGLGLRLIYFSYDVKMKEKGDIPEGYSVSREKKERFSLILESASTNQTSMYLCASSSGQHEKLFFGSGTQLSVL.